This T cell receptor (beta chain) was retrieved from a study of identical twins. TCRdb re-analysed the 5' RACE reads in MiXCR, keeping a single row per CDR3 protein. The table records around 1.7 million distinct CDR3 sequences, 25% to 35% of them present only once. This clonotype was seen more than once but under ten times. The CDR3 is 13 amino acids. The germline V gene encodes CDR1 DFQATT and CDR2 SNEGSKA (reference sequence). V shed 5 bases and J shed 4 bases, with 15 bases lying between them. The chain couples TRBV20-1 to TRBJ2-7; D is perhaps TRBD2 (5 bases). The source is a newborn girl in good health. Sequencing was done on a sample of cord blood. CDR3 sequence: CSAHSRAEYEQYF. The CDR3 DNA reads as TGCAGTGCTCATTCGCGGGCAGAGTACGAGCAGTACTTC.